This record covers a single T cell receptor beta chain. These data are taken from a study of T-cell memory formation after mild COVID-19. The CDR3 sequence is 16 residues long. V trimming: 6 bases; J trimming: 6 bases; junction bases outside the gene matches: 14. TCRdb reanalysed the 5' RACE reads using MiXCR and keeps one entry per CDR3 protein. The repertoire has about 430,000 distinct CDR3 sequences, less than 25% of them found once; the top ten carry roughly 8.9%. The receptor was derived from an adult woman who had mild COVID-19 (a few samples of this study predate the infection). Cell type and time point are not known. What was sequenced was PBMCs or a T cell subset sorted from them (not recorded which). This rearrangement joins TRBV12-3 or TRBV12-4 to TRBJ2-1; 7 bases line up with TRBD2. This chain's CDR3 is CASSPPPAGVSNEQFF. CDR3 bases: TGTGCCAGCAGCCCGCCGCCCGCGGGAGTGTCCAATGAGCAGTTCTTC.